The T cell receptor (beta chain) under discussion was sequenced for a study of shared T cell receptors in the human thymus. J was trimmed by 5 bases and V by 7 bases; bases with no gene match: 4. The germline V gene encodes CDR1 WSHSY and CDR2 SAAADI. CDR3 length: 13 residues. Libraries were prepared by immunoSEQ multiplex PCR; TCRdb keeps only in-frame clonotypes and omits some of them. The repertoire holds 500,000 to 750,000 clones, with roughly 88% as singletons. This sample also belongs to another study, concerning human thymus T cells. Per that paper: Donors were healthy Finnish infants having corrective surgery for congenital heart defects. Resections that were taken during corrective heart surgery supplied the thymus tissue. Within thymic and blood repertoires, V and J gene usage appeared to be biased.

This clonotype was sampled from a boy younger than two with a congenital heart defect. This chain uses TRBV10-2 with TRBJ2-1, with 8 bases matching TRBD2. The source material was thymocytes. The CDR3 nucleotides read TGCGCCAGCACTTTGCGGGAGGACAATGAGCAGTTCTTC. Its translation is CASTLREDNEQFF.